This TCR beta chain was documented in a study of control samples from healthy donors and cancer patients (dated by TCRdb to about 2020). Per the germline V gene, KGHSH is the CDR1 and LQKENI is the CDR2. Including cysteine and phenylalanine, the CDR3 has 16 amino acids. CDR3 DNA is the only sequence kept; it has 48 bases, read in frame from the first base. V was cut back by 2 bases and J by 0 bases, leaving a gap of 8 bases between them. To prepare the library, the immunoSEQ multiplex PCR assay was applied. Sourced from immuneACCESS, this table was stored by TCRdb with only in-frame sequences that have V and J called. A share of the clones is absent; for the studies checked, an unresolved V gene accounts for under half, and the remainder has no known explanation. Recorded for this sample are 150,000 to 200,000 clones; 91% of them occurred a single time. The ten biggest clones cover around 1.5% of the sample.

A note on this clone: Its antigen is unknown. Base qualities were left out, and no much larger clone turns up one base away.

This sequence originates from a woman aged 25 to 39 in good health. The sequence joins TRBV18 to TRBJ1-6, with a tentative D gene TRBD1 over 5 matching bases. Input material: blood. This receptor has the CDR3 CASSPNRSSYNSPLHF. The DNA reads as follows: TGTGCCAGCTCACCAAACAGGAGCTCCTATAATTCACCCCTCCACTTT.